This T cell receptor (beta chain) was recorded in a study of identical twins. CDR1 and CDR2 (germline): DFQATT, SNEGSKA (reference sequence). Trimming took 3 bases from V and 4 from J; bases not matched to a gene: 5. This CDR3 has 13 residues. Remarks on this clonotype: Its antigen is undetermined.

Unique molecular identifiers were present on cDNA, and template switching added a universal primer site. One entry per CDR3 protein results from TCRdb running MiXCR on the 5' RACE reads. In the table there are a few hundred thousand distinct CDR3 sequences, about a fifth of which are singletons. Whole-study findings and limits: A cross-sectional statistical analysis, not follow-up of the same donors, supported the conclusions. Among beta out-of-frame sequences, excess sharing between twins appeared weaker. Fewer insertions marked abundant cord blood beta clonotypes; young adult naive trended weakly, memory not at all.

This sequence was found in a man in his forties or fifties in good health. The source material was naive T cells sorted from blood. The rearrangement uses TRBV20-1 and TRBJ1-2; 7 positions agree with TRBD1. CDR3 sequence: CSASRTGAYGYTF. CDR3 nucleotide sequence: TGCAGTGCTAGCAGGACAGGCGCCTATGGCTACACCTTC.